A selection of T cell receptor beta chains follows, all from one sample in a study of blood T cell repertoires in COVID-19. Measured with immunoSEQ multiplex PCR; TCRdb has only the in-frame clones, and not every one. The table has around 270,000 clones, 70% to 90% seen once. Source material: PBMCs or T cells enriched from blood (not recorded which). These receptors were taken from a woman aged 25 to 39 who had recovered from COVID-19. CDR3s include the opening cysteine and the closing phenylalanine or tryptophan. The D gene is left open where the match is weak. Clone size is shown for a subset of rows, as once, few, many or a class of expanded clone.

TRBJ1-1,TRBV27,TRBD1,-,CASSWDRNTEAFF,TGTGCCAGCAGTTGGGACAGGAACACTGAAGCTTTCTTT
TRBJ1-3,TRBV5-8,-,-,CASSLGDFYTGNTIYF,TGTGCCAGCAGCTTGGGGGACTTCTACACTGGAAACACCATATATTTT
TRBJ1-2,TRBV19,TRBD1,-,CASRPGGGNYGYTF,TGTGCCAGTCGCCCAGGGGGCGGAAACTATGGCTACACCTTC
TRBJ2-5,TRBV7-8,TRBD1,-,CASSGRTGVMETQYF,TGTGCCAGCAGCGGGAGGACAGGGGTTATGGAGACCCAGTACTTC
TRBJ2-1,TRBV7-9,TRBD2,once,CASSLEWAGGGNEQFF,TGTGCCAGCAGCTTAGAGTGGGCGGGAGGGGGCAATGAGCAGTTCTTC
TRBJ1-5,TRBV5-8,-,-,CASSLFQGESNQPQHF,TGTGCCAGCAGCTTGTTTCAGGGTGAGAGCAATCAGCCCCAGCATTTT
TRBJ1-2,TRBV28,TRBD1,many,CASSLGQPIYGYTF,TGTGCCAGCAGTTTGGGACAGCCAATCTATGGCTACACCTTC
TRBJ1-5,TRBV5-1,-,-,CASSPDSRNQPQHF,TGCGCCAGCAGCCCGGACAGTCGCAATCAGCCCCAGCATTTT
TRBJ2-3,TRBV9,-,-,CASSPKTGTDTQYF,TGTGCCAGCAGCCCGAAAACGGGCACAGATACGCAGTATTTT
TRBJ2-1,TRBV5-4,TRBD1,-,CASSSGTGPAYNEQFF,TGTGCCAGCAGCTCCGGGACAGGACCTGCCTACAATGAGCAGTTCTTC
TRBJ1-1,TRBV9,-,-,CASSPRGPNTEAFF,TGTGCCAGCAGCCCTCGGGGTCCGAACACTGAAGCTTTCTTT
TRBJ1-1,TRBV28,-,few,CASRNRLLPEAFF,TGTGCCAGCAGAAACAGGTTGTTGCCTGAAGCTTTCTTT
TRBJ1-6,TRBV7-9,-,-,CASSPVQGNSPLHF,TGTGCCAGCAGCCCTGTCCAGGGCAACTCACCCCTCCACTTT
TRBJ2-1,TRBV18,TRBD2,-,CASLAGVLRDEQFF,TGTGCCAGCCTAGCGGGAGTTCTGAGGGATGAGCAGTTCTTC
TRBJ1-1,TRBV5-1,-,-,CASSSQGVVFF,TGCGCCAGCAGCTCCCAGGGCGTAGTTTTCTTT
TRBJ1-4,TRBV2,TRBD1,-,CASNTGVENEKLFF,TGTGCCAGCAACACAGGGGTGGAAAATGAAAAACTGTTTTTT
TRBJ1-2,TRBV11-2,TRBD1,-,CASSSQLAGTGGGYTF,TGTGCCAGCAGCTCCCAACTGGCCGGGACAGGGGGAGGCTACACCTTC
TRBJ2-1,TRBV4-2,TRBD1,-,CASSQRQGVYNEQFF,TGTGCCAGCAGCCAAAGACAGGGGGTTTACAATGAGCAGTTCTTC
TRBJ1-4,TRBV6-6,TRBD1,-,CASSRDRGGGKLFF,TGTGCCAGCAGTCGGGACAGGGGAGGAGGAAAACTGTTTTTT
TRBJ2-7,TRBV15,-,-,CATSRDSSRLEQYF,TGTGCCACCAGCAGAGATTCATCGAGGCTCGAGCAGTACTTC
TRBJ2-5,TRBV19,-,-,CASSTWDKETQYF,TGTGCCAGTAGTACCTGGGACAAAGAGACCCAGTACTTC
TRBJ1-2,TRBV30,-,-,CASDGGPLIYGYTF,TGTGCCTCCGACGGGGGGCCACTAATCTATGGCTACACCTTC
TRBJ2-7,TRBV28,TRBD2,-,CASSSKTSAPRGQYF,TGTGCCAGCAGTTCAAAGACTAGCGCCCCGAGAGGGCAGTACTTC
TRBJ1-2,TRBV12-3/TRBV12-4,-,-,CASTLQGGYGYTF,TGTGCCAGCACGCTACAGGGTGGCTATGGCTACACCTTC
TRBJ2-3,TRBV18,TRBD1,-,CASSSGQATSTDTQYF,TGTGCCAGCTCGTCCGGACAGGCTACTAGCACAGATACGCAGTATTTT
TRBJ1-3,TRBV19,-,-,CASSMDYSSGNTIYF,TGTGCCAGTAGTATGGACTACTCCTCTGGAAACACCATATATTTT